This T cell receptor (beta chain) was captured in a study of blood T cell repertoires in COVID-19. The overall study: The samples span acute and convalescent COVID-19 from the United States, Italy and Spain.

Germline V gives CDR1 MNHEY, CDR2 SVGAGI. V lost 7 bases and J lost 5, with 20 bases in between. This CDR3 region has 15 residues. This clone came up a few times. Study processing details: Estimated nucleated cell counts came from reference gene primer amplification. Profiling relied on immunoSEQ multiplex PCR, and the TCRdb table lists in-frame clones only, not all of them. From that table come the V and J calls and clone size; the DNA was used to work out D and trimming. The sample lists 45,000 to 65,000 clones, 82% seen once, with roughly 3.9% in the top ten. The source is a man between 60 and 70 years old with acute or convalescent COVID-19. The chain joins TRBV6-5 to TRBJ1-1, with D possibly TRBD1 on 5 matching bases. The sequenced material came from peripheral blood. Here the CDR3 reads CASTPLGRGGTEAFF. The CDR3 DNA sequence: TGTGCCAGCACCCCCCTCGGGAGGGGTGGTACTGAAGCTTTCTTT.